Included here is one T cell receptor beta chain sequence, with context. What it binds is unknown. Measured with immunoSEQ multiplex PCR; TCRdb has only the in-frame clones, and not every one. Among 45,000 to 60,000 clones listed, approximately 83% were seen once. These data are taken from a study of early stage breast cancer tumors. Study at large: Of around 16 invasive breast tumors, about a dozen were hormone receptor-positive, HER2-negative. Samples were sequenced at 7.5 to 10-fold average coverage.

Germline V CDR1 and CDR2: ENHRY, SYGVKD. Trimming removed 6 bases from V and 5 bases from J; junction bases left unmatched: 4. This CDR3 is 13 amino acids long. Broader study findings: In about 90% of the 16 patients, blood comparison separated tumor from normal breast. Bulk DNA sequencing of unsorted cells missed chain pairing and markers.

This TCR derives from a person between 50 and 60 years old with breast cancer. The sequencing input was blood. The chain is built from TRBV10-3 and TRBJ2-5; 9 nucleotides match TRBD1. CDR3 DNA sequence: TGTGCCATCAGAGAGACAGGGGGTGAGACCCAGTACTTC. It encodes CAIRETGGETQYF.